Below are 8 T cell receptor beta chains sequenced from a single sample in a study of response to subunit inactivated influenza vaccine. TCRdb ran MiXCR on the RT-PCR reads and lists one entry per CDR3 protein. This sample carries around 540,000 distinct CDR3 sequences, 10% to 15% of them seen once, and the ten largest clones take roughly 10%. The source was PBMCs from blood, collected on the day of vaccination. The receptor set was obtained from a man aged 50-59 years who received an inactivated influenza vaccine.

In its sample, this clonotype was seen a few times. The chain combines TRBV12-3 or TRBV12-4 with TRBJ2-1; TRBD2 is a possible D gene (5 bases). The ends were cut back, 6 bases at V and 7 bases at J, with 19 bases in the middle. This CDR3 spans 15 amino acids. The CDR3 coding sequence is TGTGCCAGCAGGAGTGGTTGGGAGCGTGGGAATGAGCAGTTCTTC. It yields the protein CASRSGWERGNEQFF.

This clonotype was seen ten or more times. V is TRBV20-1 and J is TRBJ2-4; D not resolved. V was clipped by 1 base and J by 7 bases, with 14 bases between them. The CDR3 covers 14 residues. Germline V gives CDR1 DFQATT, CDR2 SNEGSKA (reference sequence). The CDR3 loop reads CSARVSGIVNIQYF. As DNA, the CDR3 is TGCAGTGCTAGAGTCTCGGGTATAGTGAACATTCAGTACTTC.

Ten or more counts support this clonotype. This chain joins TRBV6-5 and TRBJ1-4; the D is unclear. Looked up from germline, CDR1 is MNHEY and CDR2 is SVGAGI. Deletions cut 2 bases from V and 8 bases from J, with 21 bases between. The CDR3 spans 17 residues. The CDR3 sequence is CASSYGQRSAKGEKLFF. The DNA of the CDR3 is TGTGCCAGCAGTTACGGGCAGAGGTCGGCGAAAGGGGAAAAACTGTTTTTT.

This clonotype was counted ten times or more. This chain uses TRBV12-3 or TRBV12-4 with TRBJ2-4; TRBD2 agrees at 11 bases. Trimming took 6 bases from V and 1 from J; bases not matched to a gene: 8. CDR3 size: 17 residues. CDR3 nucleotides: TGTGCCAGCAGGGGTAGCGGGAGGGAAAGGGCCAAAAACATTCAGTACTTC. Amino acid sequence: CASRGSGRERAKNIQYF.

For the CDR3, the DNA is TGCGCCAGCAGCTTGGCCCCGGGACAGATATACGAGCAGTACTTC. Protein sequence: CASSLAPGQIYEQYF. V and J are TRBV5-1 and TRBJ2-7, with TRBD1 identical over 7 bases. Germline assignment: CDR1 SGHRS and CDR2 YFSETQ. CDR3 length equals 15 residues. J lost 4 bases, V lost 0 bases, and 7 bases had no gene match.

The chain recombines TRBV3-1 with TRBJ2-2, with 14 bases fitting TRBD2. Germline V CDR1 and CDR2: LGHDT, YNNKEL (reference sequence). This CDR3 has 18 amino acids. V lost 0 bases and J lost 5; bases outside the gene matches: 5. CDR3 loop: CASSQELGTSGRTGELFF. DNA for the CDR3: TGTGCCAGCAGCCAAGAGTTGGGGACTAGCGGGAGAACCGGGGAGCTGTTTTTT. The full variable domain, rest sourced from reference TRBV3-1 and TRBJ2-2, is DTAVSQTPKYLVTQMGNDKSIKCEQNLGHDTMYWYKQDSKKFLKIMFSYNNKELIINETVPNRFSPKSPDKAHLNLHINSLELGDSAVYFCASSQELGTSGRTGELFFGEGSRLTVL.

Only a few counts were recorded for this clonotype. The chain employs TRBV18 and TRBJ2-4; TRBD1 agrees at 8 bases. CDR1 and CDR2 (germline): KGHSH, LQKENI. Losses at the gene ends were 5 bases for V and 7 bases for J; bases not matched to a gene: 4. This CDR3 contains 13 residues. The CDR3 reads CASSAQGDNIQYF. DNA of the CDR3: TGTGCCAGCTCAGCACAGGGGGATAACATTCAGTACTTC. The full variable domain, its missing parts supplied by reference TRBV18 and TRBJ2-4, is NAGVMQNPRHLVRRRGQEARLRCSPMKGHSHVYWYRQLPEEGLKFMVYLQKENIIDESGMPKERFSAEFPKEGPSILRIQQVVRGDSAAYFCASSAQGDNIQYFGAGTRLSVL.

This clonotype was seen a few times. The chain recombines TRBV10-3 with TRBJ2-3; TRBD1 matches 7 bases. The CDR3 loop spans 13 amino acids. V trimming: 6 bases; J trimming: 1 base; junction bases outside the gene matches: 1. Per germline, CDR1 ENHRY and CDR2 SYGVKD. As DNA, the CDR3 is TGTGCCATCAGCGGACAGGGCACAGATACGCAGTATTTT. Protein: CAISGQGTDTQYF.